The 20 T cell receptor beta chains below all came from one sample that was sequenced in a study of PD-1 blockade in classical Hodgkin lymphoma. Each of the patients experienced relapse following autologous stem cell transplantation, and their brentuximab vedotin exposure differed. Assay: immunoSEQ multiplex PCR; the TCRdb copy retains only in-frame clones and omits some. The sample consists of some 95,000 clones, nearly 90% of them appearing once. The specimen was peripheral blood mononuclear cells (PBMCs), collected before the second cycle of nivolumab. The receptor source for this set is a human donor with classical Hodgkin lymphoma.

The chain carries TRBV7-6 and TRBJ1-5; D may be TRBD1 (6 bases). Deletions cut 0 bases from V and 0 bases from J, with 9 bases between. The CDR3 length is 16 residues. Germline values: CDR1 SGHVS, CDR2 FNYEAQ. CDR3 protein: CASSLAPGDSNQPQHF. The CDR3 DNA reads TGTGCCAGCAGCTTAGCGCCAGGGGATAGCAATCAGCCCCAGCATTTT.

CDR3 DNA: TGTGCCAGCAGTTTATTGTGGGGAGCAGATACGCAGTATTTT. It codes for CASSLLWGADTQYF. The chain has TRBV27 and TRBJ2-3, with D possibly being TRBD2 (5 bases). The germline V and J ends were trimmed by 1 base and 4 bases, with 9 bases remaining between them. Looked up from germline, CDR1 is MNHEY and CDR2 is SMNVEV (reference sequence). This CDR3 spans 14 amino acids.

The chain uses TRBV7-9 and TRBJ2-5, with TRBD2 matching 11 bases. CDR3 size: 17 residues. V lost 4 bases, J lost 2 bases, and 9 bases stayed unmatched. Germline assignment: CDR1 SEHNR and CDR2 FQNEAQ (reference sequence). DNA of the CDR3: TGTGCCAGCAGCTCACCATCTAGCGGGAGGCGGCAAGAGACCCAGTACTTC. Protein: CASSSPSSGRRQETQYF. The full variable domain, completed using reference TRBV7-9 and TRBJ2-5, is DTGVSQNPRHKITKRGQNVTFRCDPISEHNRLYWYRQTLGQGPEFLTYFQNEAQLEKSRLLSDRFSAERPKGSFSTLEIQRTEQGDSAMYLCASSSPSSGRRQETQYFGPGTRLLVL.

This sequence joins TRBV11-2 and TRBJ1-2, with 8 bases identical to TRBD1. V was clipped by 5 bases and J by 4 bases; unmatched bases: 9. Germline CDR1 SGHAT, CDR2 FQNNGV. This CDR3 contains 15 residues. The CDR3 region has the DNA TGTGCCAGCAGCGTAGCTGGACAGGGACGCTATGGCTACACCTTC. This encodes CASSVAGQGRYGYTF.

A single count supports this clone. The gene calls are TRBV6-1 and TRBJ2-7; 7 nucleotides align to TRBD2. Germline V lookup: CDR1 MNHNS, CDR2 SASEGT. V was clipped by 5 bases and J by 3 bases; unmatched bases: 4. This CDR3 contains 13 residues. The DNA of the CDR3 is TGTGCCAGCAGTTATGGACTAGACTACGAGCAGTACTTC. Translation gives CASSYGLDYEQYF.

The rearrangement uses TRBV6-5 and TRBJ1-5, with D unresolved. V lost 0 bases and J 3 bases, leaving 3 bases between the germline ends. The CDR3 runs to 13 residues. Looked up from germline, CDR1 is MNHEY and CDR2 is SVGAGI. The CDR3 bases are TGTGCCAGCAGTTACTCCGACAATCAGCCCCAGCATTTT. It specifies CASSYSDNQPQHF.

J is TRBJ2-7 and V is TRBV5-6; 9 bases agree with TRBD1. This CDR3 comprises 13 residues. Germline CDR1 reads SGHDT; CDR2 reads YYEEEE. The ends lost 2 bases at V and 5 bases at J; junction bases unmatched: 2. The CDR3: CASSLTGGDEQYF. The CDR3 DNA reads as TGTGCCAGCAGCTTAACAGGGGGCGACGAGCAGTACTTC.

The genes are TRBV28 and TRBJ1-4; D is unclear. The CDR3 runs 14 residues. Trimming left V 0 bases short and J 3 bases short, with 5 bases between. Germline V gives CDR1 MDHEN, CDR2 SYDVKM. The CDR3 here is CASSLWVSNEKLFF. The CDR3 coding sequence is TGTGCCAGCAGTTTATGGGTATCTAATGAAAAACTGTTTTTT.

This clone was detected only a few times. V and J are TRBV7-2 and TRBJ2-2; 8 nucleotides align to TRBD1. CDR3 length: 15 residues. CDR1 and CDR2 (germline): SGHTA, FQGNSA. Trimming at V came to 3 bases and at J to 3 bases, leaving 3 bases not matched to a gene. The CDR3: CASSFWTGHTGELFF. CDR3 nucleotide sequence: TGTGCCAGCAGCTTTTGGACAGGGCACACCGGGGAGCTGTTTTTT.

This chain links TRBV19 with TRBJ1-5; possible D gene TRBD1, 6 bases. Germline CDR1 and CDR2: LNHDA and SQIVND (reference sequence). The CDR3 is 16 amino acids. Trimming took off 5 bases at V and 0 bases at J, with 14 bases between the two ends. The CDR3 spells CASSLGGGFSNQPQHF. CDR3 sequence (DNA): TGTGCCAGTAGTCTAGGGGGAGGGTTTAGCAATCAGCCCCAGCATTTT.

V is TRBV2 and J is TRBJ2-7; D not resolved. Germline values: CDR1 SNHLY, CDR2 FYNNEI. This CDR3 has 15 residues. V was clipped by 8 bases and J by 2 bases, with 19 bases between them. CDR3 amino acids: CASLPSQLSPYEQYF. The CDR3 coding sequence is TGTGCCAGCCTCCCTTCACAGCTGTCCCCCTACGAGCAGTACTTC.

The chain recombines TRBV18 with TRBJ1-1; a possible D gene is TRBD1 (5 bases). Germline-derived CDR1 and CDR2 are KGHSH and LQKENI. There are 13 residues in the CDR3. The V gene lost 8 bases and the J gene lost 3 bases, with 13 bases spanning the gap. In nucleotides, the CDR3 is TGTGCCAGCGTACTCGACAGAGACACTGAAGCTTTCTTT. Protein product: CASVLDRDTEAFF. Full variable domain (remainder filled in from reference TRBV18 and TRBJ1-1): NAGVMQNPRHLVRRRGQEARLRCSPMKGHSHVYWYRQLPEEGLKFMVYLQKENIIDESGMPKERFSAEFPKEGPSILRIQQVVRGDSAAYFCASVLDRDTEAFFGQGTRLTVV.

This rearrangement joins TRBV30 to TRBJ2-7; TRBD1 might be the D (6 bases). This CDR3 has 14 residues. V was pared by 2 bases and J by 4 bases, with 15 bases between. Germline V gene sequence: CDR1 GTSNPN, CDR2 SVGIG (reference sequence). CDR3 sequence (DNA): TGTGCCTGGAGTTACGGCAGGGGCCTGTACGAGCAGTACTTC. Protein: CAWSYGRGLYEQYF.

Here the CDR3 DNA reads TGTGCCACCAGCAGAGTTAGCGGGGGAGTTGGCGAGCAGTACTTC. This encodes CATSRVSGGVGEQYF. The chain is built from TRBV15 and TRBJ2-7; 9 bases are shared with TRBD2. This CDR3 spans 15 amino acids. Per the germline V gene, CDR1 is LNHNV and CDR2 is YYDKDF (reference sequence). V dropped 1 base and J dropped 6; count of bases not matched to a gene: 7.

The CDR3 loop is CASSSPAGVLAGEQYF. The CDR3 DNA sequence: TGTGCCAGCAGTTCTCCCGCAGGGGTTCTAGCGGGCGAGCAGTACTTC. The chain recombines TRBV28 with TRBJ2-7, with 8 bases that match TRBD2. Germline V gene lookup returns CDR1 MDHEN and CDR2 SYDVKM. The CDR3 length is 16 residues. The junction had 14 bases not matched to a gene; V was cut back by 4 bases and J by 6 bases.

This clone showed up just once. The chain has TRBV10-3 and TRBJ1-2, with D uncertain. With 0 bases removed from V and 0 bases from J, the gap between germline ends came to 5 bases. CDR1 and CDR2 (germline): ENHRY, SYGVKD. The CDR3 contains 14 residues. As DNA, the CDR3 is TGTGCCATCAGTGAGTCGACGGCTAACTATGGCTACACCTTC. Translation: CAISESTANYGYTF.

The V and J genes are TRBV6-5 and TRBJ2-5; D is perhaps TRBD1 (5 bases). The CDR3 totals 15 residues. The V gene lost 6 bases and the J gene lost 6 bases, with 20 bases spanning the gap. Germline CDR1 reads MNHEY; CDR2 reads SVGAGI. This chain's CDR3 is CASSLISGGQKTQYF. The DNA of the CDR3 is TGTGCCAGCAGCCTTATCTCTGGCGGACAAAAGACCCAGTACTTC.

The rearrangement joins TRBV5-1 to TRBJ2-5; TRBD1 matches 9 bases. The CDR3 contains 15 residues. The V and J ends lost 2 bases and 4 bases, in that order; junction bases with no gene match: 6. Germline lookup yields CDR1 SGHRS and CDR2 YFSETQ. The CDR3 coding sequence is TGCGCCAGCAGCTTTGGGACAGGGCTGGGAGAGACCCAGTACTTC. Its translation: CASSFGTGLGETQYF.

This clone was seen more than once but under ten times. This chain joins TRBV5-8 and TRBJ1-2; no firm D call. The CDR3 is made up of 16 amino acids. V lost 6 bases, J lost 2 bases, and 20 bases lay in between. CDR1 and CDR2 (germline): SGHTS, YDEGEE. The CDR3 nucleotides read TGTGCCAGCACCCTCCATCGGGCAGGCCACAACTATGGCTACACCTTC. Its translation is CASTLHRAGHNYGYTF.

This chain connects TRBV27 to TRBJ2-1; TRBD1 agrees at 8 bases. J was trimmed by 0 bases and V by 3 bases; bases with no gene match: 13. Germline V gene lookup returns CDR1 MNHEY and CDR2 SMNVEV (reference sequence). This CDR3 spans 19 amino acids. The CDR3 sequence is CASSFFQGAIRGSYNEQFF. CDR3 DNA: TGTGCCAGCAGTTTTTTCCAGGGGGCGATTCGAGGCTCCTACAATGAGCAGTTCTTC.